This T cell receptor (beta chain) was recorded in a study of blood T cell repertoires in COVID-19. Looked up from germline, CDR1 is MNHEY and CDR2 is SMNVEV (reference sequence). V lost 2 bases to trimming and J lost 5 bases, with 14 bases between them. The CDR3 contains 15 residues. Sequencing was performed with immunoSEQ multiplex PCR; in TCRdb, only in-frame clones are kept and a portion is missing. Counted here are under 450,000 clones, approximately 90% occurring once; the ten biggest clones make up around 12%. The sample comprised peripheral blood. The V gene is TRBV27, the J gene TRBJ2-3; D is perhaps TRBD2 (6 bases). The source is a woman in her 50s with COVID-19, enrolled during active disease. DNA of the CDR3: TGTGCCAGCAGTTTAGCGGGACCCCCGGTAGATACGCAGTATTTT. It translates to CASSLAGPPVDTQYF.